Below are 14 T cell receptor beta chains sequenced from a single sample in a study of T cell repertoires in cytomegalovirus infection. TCRdb re-derived calls from the reads in MiXCR, one entry per CDR3 protein. Of roughly 190,000 distinct CDR3 sequences listed, more than 9% were seen once; the top ten hold about 4.2%. The sequencing sample was made of PBMCs. The origin of the receptors is a human donor in good health (CMV status not recorded). Some clones in this sample may be carry-over from other donors' samples.

This clonotype was detected many times. CDR3 in amino acids: CASSPGGRAYEQYF. CDR3 nucleotide sequence: TGTGCCAGCAGCCCGGGCGGGAGGGCCTACGAGCAGTACTTC. V and J are TRBV7-6 and TRBJ2-7; 9 nucleotides agree with TRBD2. CDR3 length: 14 residues. Germline CDR1 reads SGHVS; CDR2 reads FNYEAQ. The junction had 4 bases not matched to a gene; V was cut back by 5 bases and J by 2 bases.

The chain couples TRBV28 to TRBJ1-1, with D uncertain. Germline V gives CDR1 MDHEN, CDR2 SYDVKM. Trimming cost V 6 bases and J 10 bases, with 18 bases left between them. The CDR3 length is 13 residues. CDR3 nucleotide sequence: TGTGCCAGCAGCGACACGACCCGGGGAGCAGCTTTCTTT. Translating it yields CASSDTTRGAAFF.

In its sample, this clonotype was seen many times. J is TRBJ1-3 and V is TRBV7-8; D ambiguous. V was trimmed by 0 bases and J by 0 bases, leaving 6 bases between them. Looked up from germline, CDR1 is SGHVS and CDR2 is FQNEAQ. CDR3 length: 15 amino acids. The CDR3 spells CASSLAQSSGNTIYF. The CDR3, as DNA: TGTGCCAGCAGCTTAGCGCAGAGCTCTGGAAACACCATATATTTT.

This clonotype was observed at least ten times. The chain employs TRBV7-8 and TRBJ2-1, with D possibly TRBD2 on 5 matching bases. The CDR3 sequence is 15 residues long. CDR1 is SGHVS and CDR2 is FQNEAQ in the germline V gene. Trimming removed 3 bases at V and 5 bases at J, with 14 bases between. The DNA for the CDR3 is TGTGCCAGCAGCTTGGTGCTAGCCGTGAACAATGAGCAGTTCTTC. It translates to CASSLVLAVNNEQFF. The full variable domain, rest sourced from reference TRBV7-8 and TRBJ2-1, is GAGVSQSPRYKVAKRGQDVALRCDPISGHVSLFWYQQALGQGPEFLTYFQNEAQLDKSGLPSDRFFAERPEGSVSTLKIQRTQQEDSAVYLCASSLVLAVNNEQFFGPGTRLTVL.

This clonotype has at least ten counts. The chain is built from TRBV6-1 and TRBJ2-7; 8 bases match TRBD1. V was pared by 5 bases and J by 2 bases, with 5 bases of the junction left unmatched. The CDR3 is 14 amino acids. Germline V lookup: CDR1 MNHNS, CDR2 SASEGT. The CDR3 DNA is TGTGCCAGCAGTTCAAAGGACAGGGCCTACGAGCAGTACTTC. This codes for CASSSKDRAYEQYF.

This clonotype has a count of ten or more. The V call is TRBV7-6, the J call TRBJ2-7; D gene ambiguous. V lost 1 base to trimming and J lost 7 bases, with 11 bases between them. CDR1 and CDR2 (germline): SGHVS, FNYEAQ. The CDR3 is made up of 13 amino acids. CDR3 protein: CASSLGTRGEQYF. The CDR3 nucleotides are TGTGCCAGCAGCTTAGGGACCCGAGGAGAGCAGTACTTC.

This clonotype was recorded at least ten times. V is TRBV5-6 and J is TRBJ1-3; D is unresolved. CDR1 and CDR2 (germline): SGHDT, YYEEEE. The CDR3 has 14 residues. Trimming removed 3 bases at V and 4 bases at J, with 11 bases between. The CDR3 region has the DNA TGTGCCAGCAGCTCACGGGGTGGCGGAAACACCATATATTTT. The encoded protein is CASSSRGGGNTIYF.

This clonotype was seen at least ten times. This chain links TRBV7-2 with TRBJ1-5; tentatively, D is TRBD1 (6 bases). Trimming pared 6 bases from V and 5 bases from J, leaving 14 bases between. The CDR3 length is 14 residues. From germline, CDR1 is SGHTA and CDR2 FQGNSA. The CDR3 is CASSLDRTYQPQHF. DNA for the CDR3: TGTGCCAGCAGTTTGGACAGAACTTATCAGCCCCAGCATTTT.

This clonotype was observed many times. This chain connects TRBV7-2 to TRBJ2-1; 11 bases map to TRBD2. Germline loops: CDR1 SGHTA, CDR2 FQGNSA. V gave up 5 bases and J gave up 10 bases; unmatched junction bases: 10. This CDR3 region has 15 residues. The CDR3 is CASSGTSGSLGEQFF. The CDR3 DNA reads TGTGCCAGCAGCGGTACTAGCGGGAGTCTTGGGGAGCAGTTCTTC.

This clonotype was seen many times. CDR3 loop: CASSLPGAVTEAFF. The CDR3 DNA reads TGTGCCAGCAGTTTACCTGGGGCGGTAACTGAAGCTTTCTTT. V gene TRBV28 combines with J gene TRBJ1-1; D might be TRBD1 (5 bases). Germline V gene sequence: CDR1 MDHEN, CDR2 SYDVKM. Trimming took off 2 bases at V and 5 bases at J, with 12 bases between the two ends. This CDR3 spans 14 amino acids.

This clonotype occurred many times. This chain connects TRBV6-2 or TRBV6-3 to TRBJ2-7; TRBD1 aligns across 7 bases. The V segment lost 0 bases and the J segment 5 bases; nucleotides outside the gene matches: 7. The CDR3 is 15 residues long. Germline values: CDR1 MNHEY, CDR2 SVGEGT. CDR3 sequence (DNA): TGTGCCAGCAGTTACTCACAGGGGCGGAGGAACGAGCAGTACTTC. Translated, it gives CASSYSQGRRNEQYF.

Ten or more counts support this clonotype. This chain links TRBV7-2 with TRBJ2-2, with 7 bases that match TRBD1. The J segment lost 1 base and the V segment lost 3 bases, leaving 2 bases of the junction unmatched. This CDR3 is built from 15 residues. CDR1 SGHTA and CDR2 FQGNSA come from the germline V gene. CDR3 DNA sequence: TGTGCCAGCAGCTTTTGGACAGGGAACACCGGGGAGCTGTTTTTT. Its protein is CASSFWTGNTGELFF.

In this sample, this clonotype turned up a few times. The gene calls are TRBV28 and TRBJ1-3; the D is unclear. Germline V gene data show CDR1 as MDHEN and CDR2 as SYDVKM. The germline V and J ends were trimmed by 1 base and 4 bases, with 14 bases remaining between them. The CDR3 totals 16 residues. CDR3 loop: CASSLLLGSAGNTIYF. The CDR3 DNA is TGTGCCAGCAGTTTATTACTGGGTTCGGCCGGAAACACCATATATTTT.

This clonotype was seen only a few times. The gene calls are TRBV10-2 and TRBJ1-6; TRBD1 aligns across 11 bases. The CDR3 sequence is 16 residues long. CDR1 is WSHSY, CDR2 SAAADI, per germline. Trimming removed 5 bases from V and 8 bases from J; junction bases left unmatched: 8. The CDR3 nucleotides read TGCGCCAGCAGTAGGGTCCCGGGACAGGGGGATTCACCCCTCCACTTT. It yields the protein CASSRVPGQGDSPLHF.